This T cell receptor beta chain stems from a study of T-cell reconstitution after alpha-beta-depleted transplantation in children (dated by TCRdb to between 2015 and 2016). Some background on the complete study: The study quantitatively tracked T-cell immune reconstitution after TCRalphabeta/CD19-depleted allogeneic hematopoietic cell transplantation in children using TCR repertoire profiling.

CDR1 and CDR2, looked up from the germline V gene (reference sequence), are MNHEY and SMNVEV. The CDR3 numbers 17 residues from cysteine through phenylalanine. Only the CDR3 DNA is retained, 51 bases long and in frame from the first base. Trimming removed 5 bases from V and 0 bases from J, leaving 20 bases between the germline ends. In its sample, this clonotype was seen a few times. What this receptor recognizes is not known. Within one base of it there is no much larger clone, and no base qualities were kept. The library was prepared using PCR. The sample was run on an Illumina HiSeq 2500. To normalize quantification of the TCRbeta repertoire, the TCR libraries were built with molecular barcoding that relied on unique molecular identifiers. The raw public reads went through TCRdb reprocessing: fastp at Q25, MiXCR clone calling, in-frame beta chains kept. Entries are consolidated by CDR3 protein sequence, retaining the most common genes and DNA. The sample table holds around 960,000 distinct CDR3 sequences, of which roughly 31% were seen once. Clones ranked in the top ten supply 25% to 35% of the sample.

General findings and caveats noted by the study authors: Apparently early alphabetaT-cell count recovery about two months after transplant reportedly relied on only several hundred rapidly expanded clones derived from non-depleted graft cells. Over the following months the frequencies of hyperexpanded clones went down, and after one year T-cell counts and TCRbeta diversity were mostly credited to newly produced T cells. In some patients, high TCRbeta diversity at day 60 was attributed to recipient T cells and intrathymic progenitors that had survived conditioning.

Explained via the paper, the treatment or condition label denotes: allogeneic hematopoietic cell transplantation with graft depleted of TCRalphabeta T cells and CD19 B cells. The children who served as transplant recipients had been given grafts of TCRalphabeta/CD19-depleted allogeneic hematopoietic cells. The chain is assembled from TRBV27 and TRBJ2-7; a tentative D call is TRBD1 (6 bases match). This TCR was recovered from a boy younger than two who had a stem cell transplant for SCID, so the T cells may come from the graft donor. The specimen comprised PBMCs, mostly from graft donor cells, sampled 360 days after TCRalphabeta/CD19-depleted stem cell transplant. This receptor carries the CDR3 CASSPNPLGAPSYEQYF. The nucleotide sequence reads TGTGCCAGCAGTCCCAATCCCTTGGGGGCCCCCTCCTACGAGCAGTACTTC.